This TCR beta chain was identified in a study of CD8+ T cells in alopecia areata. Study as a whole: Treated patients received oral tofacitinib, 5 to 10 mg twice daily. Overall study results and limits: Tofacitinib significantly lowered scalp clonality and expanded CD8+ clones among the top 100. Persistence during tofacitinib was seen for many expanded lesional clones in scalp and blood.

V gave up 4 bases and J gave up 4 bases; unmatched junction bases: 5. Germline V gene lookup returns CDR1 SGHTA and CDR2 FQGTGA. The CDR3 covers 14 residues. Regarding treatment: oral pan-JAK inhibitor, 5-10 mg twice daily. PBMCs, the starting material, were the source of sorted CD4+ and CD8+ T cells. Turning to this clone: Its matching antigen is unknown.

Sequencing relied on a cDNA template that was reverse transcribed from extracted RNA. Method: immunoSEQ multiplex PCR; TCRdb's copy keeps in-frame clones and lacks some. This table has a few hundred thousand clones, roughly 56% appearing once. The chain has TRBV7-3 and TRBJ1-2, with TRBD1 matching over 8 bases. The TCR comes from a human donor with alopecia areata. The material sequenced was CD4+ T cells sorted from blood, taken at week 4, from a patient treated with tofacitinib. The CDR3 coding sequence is TGTGCCAGCAGCTCCAGCACAGGGGGCTATGGCTACACCTTC. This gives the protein CASSSSTGGYGYTF.